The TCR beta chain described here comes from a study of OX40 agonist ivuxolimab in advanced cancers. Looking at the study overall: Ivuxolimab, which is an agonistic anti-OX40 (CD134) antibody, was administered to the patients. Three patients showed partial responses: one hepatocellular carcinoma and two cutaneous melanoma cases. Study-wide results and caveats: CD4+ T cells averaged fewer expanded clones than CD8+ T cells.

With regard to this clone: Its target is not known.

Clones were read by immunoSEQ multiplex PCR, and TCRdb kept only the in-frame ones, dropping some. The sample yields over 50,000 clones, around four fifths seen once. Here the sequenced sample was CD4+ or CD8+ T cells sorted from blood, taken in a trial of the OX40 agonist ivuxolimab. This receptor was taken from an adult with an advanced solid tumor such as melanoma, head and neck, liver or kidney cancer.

Here the CDR3 reads CAVDRTNTEAFF. CDR3 DNA: TGTGCCGTCGACAGGACGAACACTGAAGCTTTCTTT. V is TRBV30 and J is TRBJ1-1, with a possible D match to TRBD1 (6 bases). The CDR3 runs 12 residues. The V gene lost 8 bases and the J gene lost 1 base, with 11 bases spanning the gap. The germline V gene encodes CDR1 GTSNPN and CDR2 SVGIG (reference sequence).